What follows is one TCR beta chain and its context. Its antigen is still unknown. Using RNA transcripts, the TCR beta CDR3 regions were amplified. The authors performed first-round RT-PCR with HTBI primers and then a second-round multiplex PCR. A single record per CDR3 protein comes from TCRdb applying MiXCR to the multiplex PCR reads. The sample lists almost 750,000 distinct CDR3 sequences, roughly two fifths occurring once. The data were taken from a study of Graves' ophthalmopathy and Graves' hyperthyroidism. Ophthalmopathy was moderately-to-severely active, CAS at least 3, NOSPECS at least 4, lasting under 3 months. Excluded: other autoimmune disease, uncontrolled infection, pregnancy or lactation. Orbital computed tomography, thyroid ultrasound, TRAb, serum thyroxine and clinical symptoms formed the basis of diagnosis. Overall study findings and caveats: The blood repertoire also included most expanded thyroid clonotypes above 0.001 frequency.

In germline, CDR1 is LNHDA, CDR2 SQIVND (reference sequence). V trimming: 7 bases; J trimming: 5 bases; junction bases outside the gene matches: 6. CDR3 size: 13 residues. Sequenced material: peripheral blood. This TCR was sampled from an adult man with Graves' ophthalmopathy. The chain combines TRBV19 with TRBJ2-7; 9 nucleotides match TRBD1. The chain's CDR3 is CASNMDRGDEQYF. In DNA, the CDR3 is TGTGCCAGTAATATGGACAGGGGAGACGAGCAGTACTTC. Together with reference TRBV19 and TRBJ2-7, the CDR3 gives the full variable domain: DGGITQSPKYLFRKEGQNVTLSCEQNLNHDAMYWYRQDPGQGLRLIYYSQIVNDFQKGDIAEGYSVSREKKESFPLTVTSAQKNPTAFYLCASNMDRGDEQYFGPGTRLTVT.